This T cell receptor (beta chain) was sequenced during a study of T cell repertoires in cytomegalovirus infection. Overall study: It was recently identified HLA-C-restricted and well-studied HLA-B-restricted CMV epitopes that the study used. Indicated by public TCR beta signatures were CMV infection and matching HLA type. Study outcomes and limitations: It was HLA-C-restricted CMV-specific TCR beta clonotypes that dominated the response ex vivo. There were carriers of CMV plus the relevant HLA, and cumulative public TCR beta family frequency identified them.

For this clonotype: Its cognate antigen is unknown.

TCRdb passed the reads through MiXCR, listing each CDR3 protein once. The table includes roughly 570,000 distinct CDR3 sequences, about 40% detected once. The CDR3 is made up of 16 amino acids. The V end lost 0 bases, the J end lost 7 bases, and 16 bases lay between the germline ends. Germline CDR1 and CDR2: SGHRS and YFSETQ. The chain couples TRBV5-1 to TRBJ2-2, with D perhaps matching TRBD1 (5 bases). The sequence derives from a human donor in good health (CMV status not recorded). Some clones in this sample may be carry-over from other donors' samples. The starting material was cultured PBMCs, obtained from culture after CMV antigen stimulation. The CDR3 spells CASSLEGRMFGGELFF. In DNA, the CDR3 is TGCGCCAGCAGCTTGGAGGGGCGCATGTTTGGCGGGGAGCTGTTTTTT.